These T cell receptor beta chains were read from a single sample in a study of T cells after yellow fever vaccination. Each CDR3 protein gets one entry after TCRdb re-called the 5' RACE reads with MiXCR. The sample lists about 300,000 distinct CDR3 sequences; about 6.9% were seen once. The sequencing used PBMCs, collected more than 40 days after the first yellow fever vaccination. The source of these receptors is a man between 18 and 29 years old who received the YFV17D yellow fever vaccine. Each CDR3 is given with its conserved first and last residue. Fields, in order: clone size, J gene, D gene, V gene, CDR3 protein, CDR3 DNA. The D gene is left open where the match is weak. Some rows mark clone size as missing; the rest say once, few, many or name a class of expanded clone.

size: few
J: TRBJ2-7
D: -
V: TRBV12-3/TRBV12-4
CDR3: CASSLGRNSYEQYF
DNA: TGTGCCAGCAGTTTAGGACGGAACTCCTACGAGCAGTACTTC

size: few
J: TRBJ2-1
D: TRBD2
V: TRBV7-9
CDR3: CASSRALAGGYHNEQFF
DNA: TGTGCCAGCAGCCGGGCGTTGGCGGGGGGCTACCACAATGAGCAGTTCTTC

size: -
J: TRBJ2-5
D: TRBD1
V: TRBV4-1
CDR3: CASSQPWTGQETQYF
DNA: TGCGCCAGCAGCCAACCCTGGACAGGCCAAGAGACCCAGTACTTC

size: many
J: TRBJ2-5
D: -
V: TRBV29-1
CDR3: CSVDRETQYF
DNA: TGCAGCGTTGATAGGGAGACCCAGTACTTC

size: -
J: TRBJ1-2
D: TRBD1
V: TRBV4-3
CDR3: CASSQSTGGANYGYTF
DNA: TGCGCCAGCAGCCAATCCACAGGGGGCGCTAACTATGGCTACACCTTC

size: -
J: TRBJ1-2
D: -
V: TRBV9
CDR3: CASSVGSNYGYTF
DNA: TGTGCCAGCAGCGTAGGGAGTAACTATGGCTACACCTTC

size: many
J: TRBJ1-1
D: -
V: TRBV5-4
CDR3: CASSLQGTNTEAFF
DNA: TGTGCCAGCAGCTTGCAGGGGACAAACACTGAAGCTTTCTTT

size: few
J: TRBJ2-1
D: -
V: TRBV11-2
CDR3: CASSTRTAWGEQFF
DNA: TGTGCCAGCAGCACACGGACCGCATGGGGTGAGCAGTTCTTC

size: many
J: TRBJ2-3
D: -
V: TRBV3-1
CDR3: CASSQTVRDTDTQYF
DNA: TGTGCCAGCAGCCAAACGGTCAGAGACACAGATACGCAGTATTTT

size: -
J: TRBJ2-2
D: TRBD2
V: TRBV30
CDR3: CAWSSGGYTGELFF
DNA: TGTGCCTGGAGCAGCGGGGGATACACCGGGGAGCTGTTTTTT

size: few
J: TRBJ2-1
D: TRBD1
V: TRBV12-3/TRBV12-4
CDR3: CASSPGTGVRDEQFF
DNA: TGTGCCAGCAGTCCCGGGACAGGGGTCCGAGATGAGCAGTTCTTC

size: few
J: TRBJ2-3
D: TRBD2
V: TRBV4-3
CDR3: CASSQDRSGGITDTQYF
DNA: TGCGCCAGCAGCCAAGATCGCAGCGGGGGGATCACAGATACGCAGTATTTT

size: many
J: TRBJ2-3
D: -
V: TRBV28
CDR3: CASSLVSGAGTDTQYF
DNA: TGTGCCAGCAGTTTGGTATCCGGGGCTGGCACAGATACGCAGTATTTT

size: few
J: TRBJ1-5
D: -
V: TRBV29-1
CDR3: CSVVKVVSRDGNQPQHF
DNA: TGCAGCGTCGTGAAAGTGGTCTCCCGAGACGGCAATCAGCCCCAGCATTTT

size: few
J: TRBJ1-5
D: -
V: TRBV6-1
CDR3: CASSERWQGGQPQHF
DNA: TGTGCCAGCAGTGAACGCTGGCAGGGTGGACAGCCCCAGCATTTT

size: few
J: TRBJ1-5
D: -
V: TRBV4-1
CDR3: CASSQPPGTEPQHF
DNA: TGCGCCAGCAGCCAACCACCTGGTACTGAGCCCCAGCATTTT

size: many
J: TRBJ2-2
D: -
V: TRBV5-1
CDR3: CASSLKSNTGELFF
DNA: TGCGCCAGCAGCCTTAAATCGAACACCGGGGAGCTGTTTTTT

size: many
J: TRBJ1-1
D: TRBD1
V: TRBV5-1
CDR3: CASSSQGDTEAFF
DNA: TGTGCCAGCAGTTCTCAGGGGGACACTGAAGCTTTCTTT

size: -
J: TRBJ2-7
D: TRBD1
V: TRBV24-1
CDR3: CATSDATGVSYEQYF
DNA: TGTGCCACCAGTGACGCGACAGGGGTCAGCTACGAGCAGTACTTC

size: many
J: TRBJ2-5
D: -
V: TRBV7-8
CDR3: CASSFQVIRETQYF
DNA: TGTGCCAGCAGCTTTCAGGTGATCAGAGAGACCCAGTACTTC

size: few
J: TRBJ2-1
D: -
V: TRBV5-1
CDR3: CASNRKGDRPRNEQFF
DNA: TGCGCCAGCAACCGGAAGGGAGACAGGCCTCGCAATGAGCAGTTCTTC

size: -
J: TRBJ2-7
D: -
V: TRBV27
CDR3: CASSWTAAYEQYF
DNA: TGTGCCAGCAGCTGGACAGCAGCCTACGAGCAGTACTTC

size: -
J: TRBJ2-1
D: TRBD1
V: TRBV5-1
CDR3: CASSQGALTYNEQFF
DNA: TGCGCCAGCAGTCAGGGGGCCCTAACCTACAATGAGCAGTTCTTC

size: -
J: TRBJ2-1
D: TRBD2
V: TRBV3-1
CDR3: CASSTRAGGMNFF
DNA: TGTGCCAGCAGCACCCGAGCGGGGGGGATGAATTTCTTC

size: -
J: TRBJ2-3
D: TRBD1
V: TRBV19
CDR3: CASSMVPGTGATQYF
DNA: TGTGCCAGTAGTATGGTTCCCGGGACAGGGGCCACGCAGTATTTT

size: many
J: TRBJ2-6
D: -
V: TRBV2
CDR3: CASSRDNSGANVLTF
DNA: TGTGCCAGCAGCCGGGACAACTCTGGGGCCAACGTCCTGACTTTC

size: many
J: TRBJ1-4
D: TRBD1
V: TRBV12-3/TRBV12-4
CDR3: CASSRDRGSNEKLFF
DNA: TGTGCCAGCAGTCGGGACAGGGGGAGTAATGAAAAACTGTTTTTT

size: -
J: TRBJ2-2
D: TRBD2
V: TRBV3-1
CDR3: CASSQGLAGTNTGELFF
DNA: TGTGCCAGCAGCCAGGGACTAGCGGGTACGAACACCGGGGAGCTGTTTTTT

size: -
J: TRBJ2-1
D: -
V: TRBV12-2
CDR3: CASRLADRDFMHEQFF
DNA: TGTGCAAGTCGCTTAGCGGACAGGGACTTTATGCATGAGCAGTTCTTC

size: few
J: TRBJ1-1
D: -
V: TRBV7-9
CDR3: CASRYSKGNHDTEAFF
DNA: TGTGCCAGCAGGTACTCGAAGGGTAATCATGACACTGAAGCTTTCTTT

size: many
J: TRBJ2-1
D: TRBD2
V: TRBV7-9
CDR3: CASSPWGLPDNEQFF
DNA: TGTGCCAGCAGCCCCTGGGGACTACCAGACAATGAGCAGTTCTTC

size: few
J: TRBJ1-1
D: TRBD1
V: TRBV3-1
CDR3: CASSPNGGQGGEAFF
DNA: TGTGCCAGCAGCCCTAATGGAGGCCAGGGGGGTGAAGCTTTCTTT